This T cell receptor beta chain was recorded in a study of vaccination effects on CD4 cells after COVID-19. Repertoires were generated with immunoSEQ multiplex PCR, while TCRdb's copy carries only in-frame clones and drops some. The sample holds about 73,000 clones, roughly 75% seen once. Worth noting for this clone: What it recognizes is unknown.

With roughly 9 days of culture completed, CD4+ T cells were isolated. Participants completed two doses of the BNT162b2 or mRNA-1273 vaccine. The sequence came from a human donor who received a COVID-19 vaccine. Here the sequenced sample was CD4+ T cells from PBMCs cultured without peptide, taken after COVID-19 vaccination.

Here the CDR3 reads CASSGQRDDTGELFF. The CDR3 coding sequence is TGTGCCAGCAGTGGGCAACGGGACGACACCGGGGAGCTGTTTTTT. The V call is TRBV2, the J call TRBJ2-2; D may correspond to TRBD1 or TRBD2 (5 bases each). V lost 4 bases and J lost 3, with 12 bases in between. The CDR3 totals 15 residues. Germline values: CDR1 SNHLY, CDR2 FYNNEI.